This T cell receptor (beta chain) was obtained from a study of post-analysis software for immune sequencing data. The wider study: Relapsing-remitting, secondary progressive and progressive-relapsing multiple sclerosis were all included among the disease courses.

Unique molecular identifiers featured in each of the TCR beta cDNA libraries. T cells numbering roughly 0.85 to 11 million gave rise to roughly 0.5 million cDNA molecules. One entry per CDR3 protein, called by TCRdb with MiXCR from the PCR reads. The sample shows about 160,000 distinct CDR3 sequences, 35% to 40% of them seen only once. Regarding this clonotype: Its antigen remains unidentified.

The V gene end was trimmed by 3 bases and the J gene end by 2 bases; junction bases not matched to a gene: 11. The CDR3 spans 17 residues. Per the germline V gene, CDR1 is GTSNPN and CDR2 is SVGIG (reference sequence). Notes on the study in general: When compared against controls, multiple sclerosis patients showed significantly lower normalized Chao1 diversity. Relative to controls, patients had a few TRBV segments at higher frequency, with TRBV5-6, TRBV5-1 and TRBV20-1 among these.

The sample here was blood, taken after autologous hematopoietic stem cell transplantation. The chain links TRBV30 to TRBJ2-3, with 10 bases that match TRBD1. The sequence came from a girl aged 10 to 17 with multiple sclerosis. The CDR3 sequence is CAWSSPRTGGPTDTQYF. The CDR3 DNA sequence: TGTGCCTGGAGCAGCCCCAGGACAGGGGGTCCCACAGATACGCAGTATTTT. The full variable domain, completed using reference TRBV30 and TRBJ2-3, is SQTIHQWPATLVQPVGSPLSLECTVEGTSNPNLYWYRQAAGRGLQLLFYSVGIGQISSEVPQNLSASRPQDRQFILSSKKLLLSDSGFYLCAWSSPRTGGPTDTQYFGPGTRLTVL.